One and the same sample provided the 20 T cell receptor beta chains below, sequenced in a study of technical replicates of blood from several donors. The method was immunoSEQ multiplex PCR; TCRdb's version includes in-frame clones alone and lacks a portion of them. The sample carries roughly 45,000 clones, roughly 90% recorded once. Sequenced material: PBMCs. These receptor sequences come from a human donor in good health. Some clones in this sample may be carry-over from other donors' samples.

The chain uses TRBV19 and TRBJ2-5; 11 bases are a match to TRBD2. The V gene end was trimmed by 5 bases and the J gene end by 4 bases; junction bases not matched to a gene: 3. The CDR3 totals 14 residues. Germline V gives CDR1 LNHDA, CDR2 SQIVND (reference sequence). This chain's CDR3 is CASSLLAGAETQYF. CDR3 coding DNA: TGTGCCAGTAGTCTACTAGCGGGAGCAGAGACCCAGTACTTC.

The V call is TRBV7-3, the J call TRBJ2-2; 9 bases are shared with TRBD2. Germline loops: CDR1 SGHTA, CDR2 FQGTGA. Germline trimming cut 1 base from V and 3 bases from J; bases unmatched to any gene: 12. The CDR3 totals 19 residues. CDR3 in amino acids: CASSLKSMAGGKHTGELFF. In DNA, the CDR3 is TGTGCCAGCAGCTTAAAATCAATGGCGGGAGGGAAACACACCGGGGAGCTGTTTTTT.

The chain joins TRBV9 to TRBJ2-4; tentative D call: TRBD2 (5 bases). V lost 4 bases, J lost 2 bases, and 7 bases lay in between. The CDR3 has 13 amino acids. Germline V gene sequence: CDR1 SGDLS, CDR2 YYNGEE. Here the CDR3 reads CASSPGTKNIQYF. CDR3 DNA sequence: TGTGCCAGCAGCCCGGGAACCAAAAACATTCAGTACTTC.

The chain combines TRBV5-1 with TRBJ2-7, with 7 bases matching TRBD1. Germline-derived CDR1 and CDR2 are SGHRS and YFSETQ. The trim removed 8 bases at V and 0 bases at J, leaving 11 bases unmatched. The CDR3 is made up of 15 amino acids. CDR3 bases: TGCGCCAGTAACGACCTACAGGGGATCTCCTACGAGCAGTACTTC. Protein product: CASNDLQGISYEQYF. Combining the CDR3 with reference TRBV5-1 and TRBJ2-7 gives the whole variable domain KAGVTQTPRYLIKTRGQQVTLSCSPISGHRSVSWYQQTPGQGLQFLFEYFSETQRNKGNFPGRFSGRQFSNSRSEMNVSTLELGDSALYLCASNDLQGISYEQYFGPGTRLTVT.

CDR3 residues: CASSQESRGEYMGNQPQHF. The CDR3 coding sequence is TGCGCCAGCAGCCAAGAAAGCAGGGGTGAGTATATGGGCAATCAGCCCCAGCATTTT. V usage is TRBV4-1 and J usage is TRBJ1-5; D is possibly TRBD1 (6 bases). CDR1 and CDR2 (germline): MGHRA, YSYEKL. Trimming stripped 0 bases from V and 2 bases from J, with 20 bases between. The CDR3 runs to 19 residues.

The chain couples TRBV11-2 to TRBJ2-2, with no clear D. CDR3 length: 13 amino acids. V was pared by 5 bases and J by 1 base, with 5 bases between. From germline, CDR1 is SGHAT and CDR2 FQNNGV. CDR3 amino acids: CASSPGNTGELFF. The CDR3 DNA reads TGTGCCAGCAGCCCCGGGAACACCGGGGAGCTGTTTTTT.

The rearrangement links TRBV4-2 to TRBJ2-7; 10 positions agree with TRBD1. This CDR3 region has 15 residues. Germline trimming cut 3 bases from V and 3 bases from J; bases unmatched to any gene: 5. Germline assignment: CDR1 LGHNA and CDR2 YNFKEQ. The CDR3 is CASSQGTGAIYEQYF. Written as DNA, the CDR3 is TGTGCCAGCAGCCAGGGGACAGGGGCGATCTACGAGCAGTACTTC.

The chain couples TRBV4-3 to TRBJ2-1; D gene uncertain. Trimming took 3 bases from V and 7 from J, leaving 19 bases between them. The CDR3 runs to 16 residues. Looked up from germline, CDR1 is LGHNA and CDR2 is YSLEER. CDR3 sequence reads: CASSHPIVGGRNEQFF. The CDR3 region has the DNA TGCGCCAGCAGCCACCCCATTGTCGGCGGAAGGAATGAGCAGTTCTTC.

The V gene is TRBV7-2, the J gene TRBJ1-3, with D tentatively TRBD1 (5 bases). V was cut by 5 bases and J by 0 bases, with 14 bases left in between. CDR1 is SGHTA and CDR2 is FQGNSA in the germline V gene. This CDR3 has 16 residues. CDR3 protein: CASSPSLDSSGNTIYF. The CDR3 nucleotides read TGTGCCAGCAGCCCCAGCCTAGACAGCTCTGGAAACACCATATATTTT.

In DNA form, the CDR3 reads TGTGCCAGCAGCCTCCCGGGACAGCTTGGGAACCAGTACTTC. Amino acid sequence: CASSLPGQLGNQYF. The J gene is TRBJ2-5, the V gene TRBV6-6, with 7 nucleotides matching TRBD1. This CDR3 is built from 14 residues. Looked up from germline, CDR1 is MNHNY and CDR2 is SVGAGI (reference sequence). With V trimmed by 6 bases and J by 10 bases, 14 bases remained unmatched.

The chain employs TRBV13 and TRBJ2-7; no reliable D call. V lost 3 bases and J 1 base, leaving 4 bases between the germline ends. This CDR3 spans 12 amino acids. Germline-derived CDR1 and CDR2 are PRHDT and FYEKMQ (reference sequence). CDR3 in DNA: TGTGCCAGCAGCTTCTATTCCTACGAGCAGTACTTC. It encodes CASSFYSYEQYF.

The genes are TRBV29-1 and TRBJ2-7; 11 bases agree with TRBD1. Trimming removed 7 bases from V and 2 bases from J; junction bases left unmatched: 10. Germline lookup yields CDR1 SQVTM and CDR2 ANQGSEA. This CDR3 comprises 15 residues. The CDR3 loop reads CSALEGTGGTYEQYF. Written as DNA, the CDR3 is TGCAGCGCCCTTGAAGGGACAGGGGGAACCTACGAGCAGTACTTC.

This chain links TRBV9 with TRBJ2-3; D is perhaps TRBD1 (6 bases). Germline assignment: CDR1 SGDLS and CDR2 YYNGEE. The V gene lost 0 bases and the J gene lost 5 bases, with 13 bases spanning the gap. The CDR3 loop spans 15 amino acids. The CDR3 spells CASSVVPGAIDTQYF. The DNA for the CDR3 is TGTGCCAGCAGCGTAGTCCCAGGGGCGATAGATACGCAGTATTTT.

Concerning this clone itself: This sample also contains other DNA sequences that code for the same CDR3. The chain combines TRBV7-2 with TRBJ1-1; D remains unclear. The V and J ends lost 5 bases and 1 base respectively, with 8 bases between them. This CDR3 has 13 amino acids. Per the germline V gene, CDR1 is SGHTA and CDR2 is FQGNSA. The CDR3 bases are TGTGCCAGCAGCCTAGGGCAGAACACTGAAGCTTTCTTT. This encodes CASSLGQNTEAFF.

V is TRBV5-4 and J is TRBJ2-5, with TRBD1 matching 9 bases. Germline CDR1 reads SGHNT; CDR2 reads YYREEE (reference sequence). This CDR3 comprises 15 residues. V trimming: 0 bases; J trimming: 5 bases; junction bases outside the gene matches: 5. CDR3 sequence: CASSLGDREHETQYF. For the CDR3, the DNA is TGTGCCAGCAGCTTGGGGGACAGGGAGCACGAGACCCAGTACTTC.

This chain links TRBV25-1 with TRBJ1-3; unclear D gene. Germline CDR1 is MGHDK and CDR2 is SYGVNS. Trimming shortened V by 4 bases and J by 0 bases, and 13 bases separated the two germline ends. This CDR3 has 16 residues. CDR3 in DNA: TGTGCCAGCAGTGGGGAGGGTGTCCCCTCTGGAAACACCATATATTTT. It encodes CASSGEGVPSGNTIYF.

The table lists this clone with a count of one. The chain employs TRBV5-1 and TRBJ1-2; 7 bases align to TRBD1. Per germline, CDR1 SGHRS and CDR2 YFSETQ. The length of the CDR3 is 14 residues. Trimming at V came to 1 base and at J to 6 bases, leaving 6 bases not matched to a gene. CDR3 nucleotide sequence: TGCGCCAGCAGCTTGAGCAGGGGGGAAGATGGCTACACCTTC. It codes for CASSLSRGEDGYTF.

J is TRBJ2-3 and V is TRBV4-2; TRBD2 matches at 12 bases. Trimming took 1 base from V and 7 from J; bases not matched to a gene: 6. CDR3 length equals 16 residues. Germline V gives CDR1 LGHNA, CDR2 YNFKEQ. DNA for the CDR3: TGTGCCAGCAGCCAAGTCGCGACTAGCGGGGGAAATACGCAGTATTTT. This encodes CASSQVATSGGNTQYF.

This chain links TRBV7-7 with TRBJ2-5; the D gene is possibly TRBD1 (5 bases). The CDR3 is 15 residues long. CDR1 and CDR2 (germline): SSHAT, FNYEAQ (reference sequence). The V and J ends lost 5 bases and 0 bases respectively, with 13 bases between them. Here the CDR3 reads CASSEGVGYQETQYF. CDR3 sequence (DNA): TGTGCCAGCAGCGAAGGGGTGGGGTACCAAGAGACCCAGTACTTC.

This clone was detected only a few times. The J gene is TRBJ1-2, the V gene TRBV4-1; possibly TRBD1 for D (5 bases). Germline-derived CDR1 and CDR2 are MGHRA and YSYEKL. The CDR3 runs to 15 residues. The ends were cut back, 2 bases at V and 1 base at J, with 11 bases in the middle. CDR3 sequence reads: CASSQTQGFNYGYTF. The CDR3 DNA follows: TGCGCCAGCAGCCAAACCCAGGGATTTAACTATGGCTACACCTTC.